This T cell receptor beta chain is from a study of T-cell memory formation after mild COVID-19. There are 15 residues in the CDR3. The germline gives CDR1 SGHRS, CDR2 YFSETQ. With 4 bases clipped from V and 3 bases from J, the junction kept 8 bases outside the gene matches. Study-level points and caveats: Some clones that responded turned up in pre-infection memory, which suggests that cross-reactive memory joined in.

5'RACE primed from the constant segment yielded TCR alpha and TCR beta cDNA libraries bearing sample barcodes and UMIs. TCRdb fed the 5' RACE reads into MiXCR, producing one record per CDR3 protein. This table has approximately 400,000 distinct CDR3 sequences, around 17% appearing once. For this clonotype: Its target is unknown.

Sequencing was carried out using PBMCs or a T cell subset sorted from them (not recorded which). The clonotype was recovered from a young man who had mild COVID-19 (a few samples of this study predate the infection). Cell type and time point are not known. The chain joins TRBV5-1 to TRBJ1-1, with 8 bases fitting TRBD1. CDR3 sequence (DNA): TGCGCCAGCAGCAGGCGGACAGGGACGGACACTGAAGCTTTCTTT. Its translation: CASSRRTGTDTEAFF.